The subject of this entry is one T cell receptor (beta chain). One entry per CDR3 protein results from TCRdb running MiXCR on the RACE reads. The data show 190,000 or so distinct CDR3 sequences, with around 30% seen just once and less than 3.5% held by the top ten. The source of the sample is a study of human T cells and chemical hapten exposure. CDR1 and CDR2 from the germline V gene are SNHLY and FYNNEI. This CDR3 comprises 14 residues. J was trimmed by 6 bases and V by 6 bases; bases with no gene match: 6. Stated time point: pre-sensitization, week 0. Treatment denoted: therapeutic diphenylcyclopropenone sensitization with weekly scalp DPC. Participating donors were patients with alopecia, aged 18 to 70 years, considered appropriate candidates for DPC.

The specimen was whole blood, collected in connection with sensitization to the hapten diphenylcyclopropenone (DPC). The origin of this receptor is a woman in her 30s with alopecia areata. Some clones in this sample may be carry-over from other donors' samples. The genes are TRBV2 and TRBJ2-2; 8 nucleotides agree with TRBD1. The CDR3: CASSRQGMAGELFF. As DNA, the CDR3 is TGTGCCAGCAGCCGACAGGGGATGGCCGGGGAGCTGTTTTTT. Together with reference TRBV2 and TRBJ2-2, the CDR3 gives the full variable domain: EPEVTQTPSHQVTQMGQEVILRCVPISNHLYFYWYRQILGQKVEFLVSFYNNEISEKSEIFDDQFSVERPDGSNFTLKIRSTKLEDSAMYFCASSRQGMAGELFFGEGSRLTVL.